These 6 T cell receptor beta chains were sequenced from one sample in a study of vaccination effects on CD4 cells after COVID-19. Their antigen targets remain unknown. Measured with immunoSEQ multiplex PCR; TCRdb has only the in-frame clones, and not every one. The sample yields 40,000 to 55,000 clones, around 76% seen once. It was after 10 days of culture that CD4+ T cells were isolated. The sequences come from CD4+ T cells from PBMCs cultured without peptide, collected before COVID-19 vaccination. The receptors were sampled from a human donor who had a prior SARS-CoV-2 infection.

The rearrangement joins TRBV3-1 (or the pseudogene TRBV3-2) to TRBJ2-5, with 15 bases fitting TRBD2. V was clipped by 3 bases and J by 4 bases; unmatched bases: 3. The CDR3 is made up of 16 amino acids. Germline loops: CDR1 LGHDT, CDR2 YNNKEL (reference sequence). In DNA, the CDR3 is TGTGCCAGCAGCCACTGGACTAGCGGGAGGGCAGAGACCCAGTACTTC. This translates into CASSHWTSGRAETQYF.

This rearrangement joins TRBV5-1 to TRBJ2-2, with 7 bases lining up with TRBD1. This CDR3 is built from 16 residues. CDR1 is SGHRS and CDR2 is YFSETQ in the germline V gene. The V and J ends lost 0 bases and 7 bases, in that order; junction bases with no gene match: 9. The CDR3: CASSLGIDRDVGELFF. CDR3 nucleotides: TGCGCCAGCAGCTTGGGGATTGACAGGGATGTCGGGGAGCTGTTTTTT.

The J gene is TRBJ1-6, the V gene TRBV23-1; weak D call: TRBD1 (6 bases). TRBV23-1 is an ORF; its function is uncertain. V shed 6 bases and J shed 7 bases, with 22 bases lying between them. The CDR3 runs to 17 residues. The CDR3: CASRGGTRNPLNSPLHF. CDR3 bases: TGCGCCAGCAGGGGGGGGACACGAAATCCGTTGAATTCACCCCTCCACTTT.

This chain connects TRBV9 to TRBJ2-2; D remains unclear. The CDR3 covers 14 residues. Trimming stripped 5 bases from V and 7 bases from J, with 15 bases between. Germline values: CDR1 SGDLS, CDR2 YYNGEE. In DNA form, the CDR3 reads TGTGCCAGCAGAAGTAATACAAGAAGCGGGGAGCTGTTTTTT. This sequence encodes CASRSNTRSGELFF.

The CDR3 DNA reads as TGTGCCAGCAGTGAATGGGATAATTCACCCCTCCACTTT. It translates to CASSEWDNSPLHF. This chain connects TRBV6-1 to TRBJ1-6; D gene uncertain. Germline-derived CDR1 and CDR2 are MNHNS and SASEGT. CDR3 length: 13 amino acids. V lost 2 bases, J lost 5 bases, and 4 bases lay in between.

The chain is built from TRBV6-5 and TRBJ1-2; tentatively, D is TRBD1 (6 bases). The germline gives CDR1 MNHEY, CDR2 SVGAGI. This CDR3 region has 14 residues. V was pared by 0 bases and J by 5 bases, with 10 bases between. Here the CDR3 reads CASSYSQTGYGYTF. As DNA, the CDR3 is TGTGCCAGCAGTTACTCCCAGACAGGTTATGGCTACACCTTC.